This TCR beta chain comes out of a study of T cell responses to AZD1222 COVID-19 vaccine. Sequencing used immunoSEQ multiplex PCR; TCRdb keeps in-frame clones, though not all of them. The table lists some 130,000 clones, about 93% of them singletons. Study outcomes and limitations: Sampled repertoires all dated from after the peak T cell response.

This clone was counted only a few times. Its target is unknown. Germline V gene lookup returns CDR1 SEHNR and CDR2 FQNEAQ (reference sequence). Germline trimming cut 0 bases from V and 7 bases from J; bases unmatched to any gene: 8. The CDR3 has 15 amino acids. The receptor comes from an adult who received the AZD1222 COVID-19 vaccine. Sample: peripheral blood, taken 28 days after the second AZD1222 dose. J is TRBJ2-7 and V is TRBV7-9, with 8 bases aligning to TRBD2. CDR3 bases: TGTGCCAGCAGCTTAGCCGGGAGGGCCCCGGGAGAGCAGTACTTC. Its protein product is CASSLAGRAPGEQYF.